A single sample is the source of the 29 T cell receptor beta chains below, sequenced in a study of OX40 agonist ivuxolimab in advanced cancers. Sequenced by immunoSEQ multiplex PCR; TCRdb stores in-frame clones only, minus some. This table has approximately 100,000 clones, less than 95% appearing once. Source: CD4+ or CD8+ T cells sorted from blood, taken in a trial of the OX40 agonist ivuxolimab. These receptors were taken from an adult with an advanced solid tumor such as melanoma, head and neck, liver or kidney cancer.

The rearrangement links TRBV30 to TRBJ2-2, with 11 bases lining up with TRBD2. This CDR3 region has 17 residues. The trim removed 4 bases at V and 4 bases at J, leaving 11 bases unmatched. The V gene's germline CDR1 is GTSNPN and CDR2 SVGIG (reference sequence). CDR3: CAWIVAGGPPGTGELFF. In nucleotides, the CDR3 is TGTGCCTGGATTGTAGCGGGAGGGCCTCCGGGCACCGGGGAGCTGTTTTTT.

The V and J genes are TRBV5-4 and TRBJ1-1, with D perhaps TRBD1 (6 bases). This CDR3 comprises 15 residues. CDR1 and CDR2 (germline): SGHNT, YYREEE (reference sequence). Between the trimmed V and J ends, which lost 2 bases and 6 bases, there was a span of 17 bases. CDR3 bases: TGTGCCAGCAGCTTAGGCCGGGCAGGGGAGTCTGAAGCTTTCTTT. It codes for CASSLGRAGESEAFF. The whole variable domain, filled in from reference TRBV5-4 and TRBJ1-1, reads ETGVTQSPTHLIKTRGQQVTLRCSSQSGHNTVSWYQQALGQGPQFIFQYYREEENGRGNFPPRFSGLQFPNYSSELNVNALELDDSALYLCASSLGRAGESEAFFGQGTRLTVV.

There are a few counts of this clone. The V and J genes are TRBV7-2 and TRBJ2-3; D gene ambiguous. CDR3 size: 14 residues. Germline V gives CDR1 SGHTA, CDR2 FQGNSA. Trimming left V 5 bases short and J 5 bases short, with 14 bases between. The DNA of the CDR3 is TGTGCCAGCAGCGCCCCTCCGACCGGAGATACGCAGTATTTT. Its translation: CASSAPPTGDTQYF. The full variable domain, completed using reference TRBV7-2 and TRBJ2-3, is GAGVSQSPSNKVTEKGKDVELRCDPISGHTALYWYRQSLGQGLEFLIYFQGNSAPDKSGLPSDRFSAERTGGSVSTLTIQRTQQEDSAVYLCASSAPPTGDTQYFGPGTRLTVL.

The rearrangement joins TRBV9 to TRBJ2-3, with TRBD2 matching over 8 bases. Germline values: CDR1 SGDLS, CDR2 YYNGEE. V dropped 0 bases and J dropped 4; count of bases not matched to a gene: 7. The CDR3 runs to 16 residues. The chain's CDR3 is CASSVDPGGVADTQYF. For the CDR3, the DNA is TGTGCCAGCAGCGTAGACCCGGGAGGGGTGGCAGATACGCAGTATTTT.

The V call is TRBV18, the J call TRBJ2-2; 11 bases line up with TRBD1. Trimming removed 3 bases from V and 6 bases from J; junction bases left unmatched: 3. Germline CDR1 and CDR2: KGHSH and LQKENI. This CDR3 has 15 residues. The CDR3 nucleotides are TGTGCCAGCTCACCGGACAGGGGGCGTTCCGGGGAGCTGTTTTTT. Amino acids: CASSPDRGRSGELFF.

This sequence joins TRBV30 and TRBJ2-2; perhaps TRBD2 as D (5 bases). The CDR3 contains 15 residues. V gave up 2 bases and J gave up 6 bases, with 16 bases separating them. The germline V gene encodes CDR1 GTSNPN and CDR2 SVGIG (reference sequence). The chain's CDR3 is CAWSRGSPRAGELFF. The CDR3 DNA follows: TGTGCCTGGAGTCGGGGATCCCCAAGGGCCGGGGAGCTGTTTTTT.

This chain uses TRBV6-6 with TRBJ2-1; D may be TRBD1 or TRBD2 (5 bases each). Trimming removed 7 bases at V and 6 bases at J, with 19 bases between. Germline values: CDR1 MNHNY, CDR2 SVGAGI (reference sequence). The length of the CDR3 is 15 residues. CDR3 coding DNA: TGTGCCAGCACCTTCCCCGGGGCCCCTGGCAATGAGCAGTTCTTC. Translating it yields CASTFPGAPGNEQFF.

The gene calls are TRBV6-1 and TRBJ2-6; tentative D call: TRBD2 (6 bases). V lost 7 bases and J 2 bases, leaving 12 bases between the germline ends. The CDR3 sequence is 15 residues long. Germline loops: CDR1 MNHNS, CDR2 SASEGT. CDR3 DNA: TGTGCCAGCACCCGTGCGGGAACTGGGGCCAACGTCCTGACTTTC. Encoded protein: CASTRAGTGANVLTF.

The V gene is TRBV11-3, the J gene TRBJ2-7; 10 bases agree with TRBD2. The CDR3 loop spans 13 amino acids. Germline values: CDR1 SGHNT, CDR2 YENEEA. V was clipped by 8 bases and J by 0 bases; unmatched bases: 1. The CDR3 DNA reads TGTGCCAGCTCTAGCGGGAGCTCCTACGAGCAGTACTTC. Translating gives CASSSGSSYEQYF.

This sequence joins TRBV5-4 and TRBJ2-1, with unresolved D. The CDR3 is made up of 15 amino acids. Trimming took off 0 bases at V and 1 base at J, with 8 bases between the two ends. Germline V gene lookup returns CDR1 SGHNT and CDR2 YYREEE (reference sequence). The CDR3 bases are TGTGCCAGCAGCTTGGCCGGGCGGTCCTACAATGAGCAGTTCTTC. Amino acids: CASSLAGRSYNEQFF.

The gene calls are TRBV7-8 and TRBJ2-5, with D possibly matching TRBD2 (6 bases). V lost 5 bases and J lost 4, with 14 bases in between. The length of the CDR3 is 14 residues. The germline CDR1 and CDR2 sequences are SGHVS and FQNEAQ. Written as DNA, the CDR3 is TGTGCCAGCAGCCAGGTGAGGGAGGCAGAGACCCAGTACTTC. The encoded protein is CASSQVREAETQYF.

V is TRBV11-1 and J is TRBJ2-7; perhaps TRBD1 as D (5 bases). V lost 1 base, J lost 3 bases, and 10 bases lay in between. CDR1 is SGHAT and CDR2 is FQDESV in the germline V gene (reference sequence). CDR3 length: 14 residues. DNA of the CDR3: TGTGCCAGCAGCTTAGTTAGGGGTAACTACGAGCAGTACTTC. This codes for CASSLVRGNYEQYF.

The chain has TRBV20-1 and TRBJ2-7, with D hard to call. The CDR3 contains 11 residues. The V end was cut by 6 bases, the J end by 5 bases, with 11 bases between. Germline lookup yields CDR1 DFQATT and CDR2 SNEGSKA (reference sequence). CDR3 DNA sequence: TGCAGTGCCCTTCAGTTGCACGAGCAGTACTTC. This sequence encodes CSALQLHEQYF.

V and J are TRBV28 and TRBJ1-2; a possible D gene is TRBD1 (5 bases). Between the trimmed V and J ends, which lost 6 bases and 1 base, there was a span of 21 bases. Germline lookup yields CDR1 MDHEN and CDR2 SYDVKM. The CDR3 totals 17 residues. The CDR3 DNA follows: TGTGCCAGCAGCCTTCGGGAGGGGAGAATAATTAACTATGGCTACACCTTC. Protein: CASSLREGRIINYGYTF.

This clone was seen a few times. The J gene is TRBJ2-5, the V gene TRBV9; 9 positions match TRBD1. Germline V gives CDR1 SGDLS, CDR2 YYNGEE. Unmatched junction bases numbered 9, after V lost 4 bases and J lost 2 bases. The CDR3 is 16 residues long. For the CDR3, the DNA is TGTGCCAGCAGCACCGGGGACAGGGATAGGCAAGAGACCCAGTACTTC. This gives the protein CASSTGDRDRQETQYF.

V is TRBV28 and J is TRBJ2-5, with 11 positions matching TRBD2. V shed 6 bases and J 5 bases; nucleotides not matched to a gene: 5. CDR3 length: 14 amino acids. CDR1 is MDHEN and CDR2 is SYDVKM in the germline V gene. The CDR3 is CASRLAGDGETQYF. CDR3 bases: TGTGCCAGCAGACTAGCGGGAGATGGGGAGACCCAGTACTTC.

CDR3 nucleotide sequence: TGTGCCATCAGTGAGATCGCACTAGCGGGAGGGTACGAGCAGTACTTC. It specifies CAISEIALAGGYEQYF. The chain couples TRBV10-3 to TRBJ2-7; 13 bases fit TRBD2. V gave up 2 bases and J gave up 4 bases; unmatched junction bases: 5. CDR1 ENHRY and CDR2 SYGVKD come from the germline V gene. The CDR3 has 16 amino acids.

The CDR3 DNA reads as TGTGCCAGCAGCTTAGATCTAGCGGGAGCGGATGAGCAGTTCTTC. Translating gives CASSLDLAGADEQFF. The rearrangement links TRBV13 to TRBJ2-1, with 10 bases that match TRBD2. CDR1 is PRHDT and CDR2 is FYEKMQ in the germline V gene (reference sequence). The CDR3 sequence is 15 residues long. Trimming took 1 base from V and 8 from J; bases not matched to a gene: 5.

This clone came up once. The chain uses TRBV11-2 and TRBJ1-1, with D uncertain. V was trimmed by 7 bases and J by 1 base, leaving 13 bases between them. The CDR3 is 14 residues long. Germline CDR1 is SGHAT and CDR2 is FQNNGV. CDR3 amino acids: CASNKGWGNTEAFF. CDR3 sequence (DNA): TGTGCCAGCAACAAAGGTTGGGGGAACACTGAAGCTTTCTTT.

The V gene is TRBV11-2, the J gene TRBJ1-3, with D perhaps matching TRBD1 (5 bases). V was clipped by 1 base and J by 1 base, with 11 bases between them. The CDR3 runs 16 residues. Germline CDR1 reads SGHAT; CDR2 reads FQNNGV. CDR3 nucleotides: TGTGCCAGCAGCTTAGTGATGTGGGGGTCTGGAAACACCATATATTTT. This translates into CASSLVMWGSGNTIYF.

The V gene is TRBV28, the J gene TRBJ1-4, with TRBD1 matching over 9 bases. The CDR3 is made up of 15 amino acids. V was pared by 8 bases and J by 5 bases, with 9 bases of the junction left unmatched. CDR1 is MDHEN, CDR2 SYDVKM, per germline. CDR3 DNA sequence: TGTGCCAGCGGCGGGACAGGGCTCGTAAATGAAAAACTGTTTTTT. This codes for CASGGTGLVNEKLFF.

V and J are TRBV6-8 and TRBJ1-3; no clear D gene. CDR3 length: 16 residues. Per the germline V gene, CDR1 is MNHGY and CDR2 is SAAAGT. Trimming took off 9 bases at V and 0 bases at J, with 18 bases between the two ends. CDR3 amino acids: CASDMRETFSGNTIYF. CDR3 nucleotide sequence: TGTGCCAGTGATATGAGGGAAACCTTCTCTGGAAACACCATATATTTT.

CDR3 sequence (DNA): TGTGCCAGCAGTTTAATCCCCCCGGGAAACGAGCAGTACTTC. Its protein product is CASSLIPPGNEQYF. The chain carries TRBV27 and TRBJ2-7; weak D call: TRBD2 (5 bases). From germline, CDR1 is MNHEY and CDR2 SMNVEV (reference sequence). The CDR3 is 14 amino acids. Trimming pared 2 bases from V and 5 bases from J, leaving 13 bases between.

The rearrangement uses TRBV10-3 and TRBJ2-3; 16 nucleotides match TRBD2. V lost 8 bases and J lost 1; bases outside the gene matches: 6. The CDR3 is 17 amino acids. Germline CDR1 reads ENHRY; CDR2 reads SYGVKD. CDR3 bases: TGTGCCATCTCGACCGGGACTAGCGGGAGGGGCACAGATACGCAGTATTTT. The encoded protein is CAISTGTSGRGTDTQYF.

This rearrangement joins TRBV9 to TRBJ2-3; TRBD2 might be the D (6 bases). The germline V and J ends were trimmed by 8 bases and 6 bases, with 16 bases remaining between them. The germline CDR1 and CDR2 sequences are SGDLS and YYNGEE. The CDR3 runs 13 residues. CDR3 DNA sequence: TGTGCCAGTGCGGCGGGGTGGGGGGATACGCAGTATTTT. This codes for CASAAGWGDTQYF.

This clone has a single count. The chain joins TRBV18 to TRBJ2-5, with 10 bases aligning to TRBD1. The CDR3 consists of 14 residues. Germline V gene data show CDR1 as KGHSH and CDR2 as LQKENI. The V and J ends lost 3 bases and 5 bases, in that order; junction bases with no gene match: 3. CDR3 loop: CASSPETGGETQYF. The CDR3 coding sequence is TGTGCCAGCTCACCGGAGACAGGGGGCGAGACCCAGTACTTC.

This chain joins TRBV28 and TRBJ1-1; D gene ambiguous. From germline, CDR1 is MDHEN and CDR2 SYDVKM. The length of the CDR3 is 13 residues. V was pared by 6 bases and J by 0 bases, with 8 bases between. The CDR3 sequence: CASSGRLNTEAFF. The DNA of the CDR3 is TGTGCCAGCAGCGGACGGTTGAACACTGAAGCTTTCTTT.

The rearrangement joins TRBV10-3 to TRBJ1-1; D possibly corresponds to TRBD1 (6 bases). This CDR3 has 13 amino acids. Germline lookup yields CDR1 ENHRY and CDR2 SYGVKD. The ends were cut back, 7 bases at V and 4 bases at J, with 13 bases in the middle. Here the CDR3 DNA reads TGTGCCATCAAAGGGGGGGGGAGCACTGAAGCTTTCTTT. Its protein is CAIKGGGSTEAFF.

The V and J genes are TRBV7-2 and TRBJ2-7; no firm D call. Per germline, CDR1 SGHTA and CDR2 FQGNSA. The ends were cut back, 5 bases at V and 7 bases at J, with 15 bases in the middle. This CDR3 has 13 residues. The CDR3 nucleotides read TGTGCCAGCAGCCCTAGATTATATGGGGAGCAGTACTTC. It specifies CASSPRLYGEQYF.